This record looks at one TCR beta chain sequence and its context. This specimen belongs to a study of T cell changes during pregnancy in multiple sclerosis. Sequenced by immunoSEQ multiplex PCR; TCRdb stores in-frame clones only, minus some. The sample has under 35,000 clones, roughly 89% seen once. Material: CD4+ T cells from peripheral blood mononuclear cells, obtained in the third trimester of pregnancy. The clonotype originates from a female donor in good health, enrolled as a control in a pregnancy study.

CDR3 region: CASSEGPRVLGEQFF. The CDR3 DNA sequence: TGTGCCAGCAGTGAGGGTCCCCGGGTATTAGGTGAGCAGTTCTTC. The chain recombines TRBV2 with TRBJ2-1; D unresolved. This CDR3 region has 15 residues. Trimming stripped 3 bases from V and 9 bases from J, with 18 bases between. Germline lookup yields CDR1 SNHLY and CDR2 FYNNEI.